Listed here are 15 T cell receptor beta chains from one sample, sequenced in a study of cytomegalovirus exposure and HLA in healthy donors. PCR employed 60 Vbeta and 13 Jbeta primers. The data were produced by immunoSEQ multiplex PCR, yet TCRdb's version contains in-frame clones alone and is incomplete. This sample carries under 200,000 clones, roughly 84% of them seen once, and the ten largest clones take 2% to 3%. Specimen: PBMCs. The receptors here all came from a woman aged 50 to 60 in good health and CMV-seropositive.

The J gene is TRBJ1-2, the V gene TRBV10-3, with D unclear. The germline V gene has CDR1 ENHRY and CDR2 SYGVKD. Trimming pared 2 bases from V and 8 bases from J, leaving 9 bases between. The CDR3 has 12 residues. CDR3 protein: CAISEPTGGYTF. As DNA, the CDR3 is TGTGCCATCAGTGAGCCCACGGGAGGCTACACCTTC.

CDR3 bases: TGTGCCAGCAGTCAGACAGGGGGCGCGAACACTGAAGCTTTCTTT. This translates into CASSQTGGANTEAFF. The rearrangement joins TRBV6-1 to TRBJ1-1, with 10 bases aligning to TRBD1. Germline V lookup: CDR1 MNHNS, CDR2 SASEGT. The CDR3 totals 15 residues. Germline trimming cut 5 bases from V and 1 base from J; bases unmatched to any gene: 4.

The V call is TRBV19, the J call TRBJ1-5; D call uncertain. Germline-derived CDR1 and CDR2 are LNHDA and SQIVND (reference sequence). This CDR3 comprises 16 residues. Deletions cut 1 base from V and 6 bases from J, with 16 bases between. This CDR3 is CASSIAFGSESQPQHF. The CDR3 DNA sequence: TGTGCCAGTAGTATAGCTTTTGGTTCGGAGAGTCAGCCCCAGCATTTT.

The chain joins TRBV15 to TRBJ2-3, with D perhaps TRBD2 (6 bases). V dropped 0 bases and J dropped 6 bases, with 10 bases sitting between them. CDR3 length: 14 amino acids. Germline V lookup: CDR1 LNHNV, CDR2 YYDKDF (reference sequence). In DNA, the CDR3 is TGTGCCACCAGCAGAGATCCGACTAGGGATACGCAGTATTTT. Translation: CATSRDPTRDTQYF.

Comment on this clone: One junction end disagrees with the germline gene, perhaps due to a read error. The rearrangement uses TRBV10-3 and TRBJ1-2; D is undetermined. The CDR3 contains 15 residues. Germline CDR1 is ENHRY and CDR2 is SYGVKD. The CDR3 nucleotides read TGTGCCAGCAGTGAAATTGGGCAGGCTAACTATGGCTACACCTTC. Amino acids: CASSEIGQANYGYTF.

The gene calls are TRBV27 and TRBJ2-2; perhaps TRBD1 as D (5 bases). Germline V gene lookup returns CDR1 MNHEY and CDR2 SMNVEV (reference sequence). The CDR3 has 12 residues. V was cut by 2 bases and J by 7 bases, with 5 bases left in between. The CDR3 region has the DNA TGTGCCAGCAGTTTAAGGGGCGGGGAGCTGTTTTTT. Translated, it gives CASSLRGGELFF.

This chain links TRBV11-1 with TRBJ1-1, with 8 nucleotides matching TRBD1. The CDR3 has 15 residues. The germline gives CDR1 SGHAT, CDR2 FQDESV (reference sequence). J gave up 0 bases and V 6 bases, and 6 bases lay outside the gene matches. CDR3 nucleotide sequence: TGTGCCAGCAGGACTGACAGGGGAGTGAACACTGAAGCTTTCTTT. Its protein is CASRTDRGVNTEAFF.

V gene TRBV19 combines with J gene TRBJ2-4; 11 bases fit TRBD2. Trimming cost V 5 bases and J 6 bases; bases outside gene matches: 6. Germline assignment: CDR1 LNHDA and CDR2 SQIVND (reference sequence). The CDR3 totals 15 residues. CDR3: CASSGTSGVRNIQYF. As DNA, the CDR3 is TGTGCCAGTAGTGGGACTAGCGGAGTAAGAAACATTCAGTACTTC.

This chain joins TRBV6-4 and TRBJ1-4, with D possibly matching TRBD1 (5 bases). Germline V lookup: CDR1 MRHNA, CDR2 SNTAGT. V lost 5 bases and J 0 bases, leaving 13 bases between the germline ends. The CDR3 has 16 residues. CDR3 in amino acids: CASSYGGSATNEKLFF. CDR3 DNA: TGTGCCAGCAGTTACGGGGGGTCTGCAACTAATGAAAAACTGTTTTTT.

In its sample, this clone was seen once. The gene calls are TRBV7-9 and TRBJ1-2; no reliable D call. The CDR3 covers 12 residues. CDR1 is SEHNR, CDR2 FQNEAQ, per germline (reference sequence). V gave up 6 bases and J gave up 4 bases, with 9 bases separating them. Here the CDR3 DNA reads TGTGCCAGCAGTGGTGAGGGCTATGGCTACACCTTC. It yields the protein CASSGEGYGYTF.

The CDR3 DNA reads as TGTGCCAGCAGTGTACAGGTTCGGAACACTGAAGCTTTCTTT. Protein: CASSVQVRNTEAFF. The J gene is TRBJ1-1, the V gene TRBV6-1; D is perhaps TRBD1 (5 bases). Trimming removed 4 bases at V and 1 base at J, with 10 bases between. This CDR3 has 14 amino acids. Germline CDR1 is MNHNS and CDR2 is SASEGT.

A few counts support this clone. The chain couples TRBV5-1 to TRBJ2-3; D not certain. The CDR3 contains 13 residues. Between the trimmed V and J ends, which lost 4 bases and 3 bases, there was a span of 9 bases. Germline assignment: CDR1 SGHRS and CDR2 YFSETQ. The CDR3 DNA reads TGCGCCAGCAGCCAGGAAGTTACAGATACGCAGTATTTT. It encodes CASSQEVTDTQYF.

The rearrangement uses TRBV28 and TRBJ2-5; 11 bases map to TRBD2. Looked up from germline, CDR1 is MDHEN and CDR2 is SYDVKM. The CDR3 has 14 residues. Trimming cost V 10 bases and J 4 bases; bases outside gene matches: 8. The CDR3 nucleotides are TGTGCCATCAAGGGACTAGCGGTTCGAGAGACCCAGTACTTC. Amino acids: CAIKGLAVRETQYF.

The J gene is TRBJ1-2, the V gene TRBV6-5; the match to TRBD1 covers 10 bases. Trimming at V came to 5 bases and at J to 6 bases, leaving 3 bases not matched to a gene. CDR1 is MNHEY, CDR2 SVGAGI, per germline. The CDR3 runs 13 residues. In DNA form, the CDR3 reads TGTGCCAGCAGTAAGGGACAGGGGAATGGCTACACCTTC. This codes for CASSKGQGNGYTF.

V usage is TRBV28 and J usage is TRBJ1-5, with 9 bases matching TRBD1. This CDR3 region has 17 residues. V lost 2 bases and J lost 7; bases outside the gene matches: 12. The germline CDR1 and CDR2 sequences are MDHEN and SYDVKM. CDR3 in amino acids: CASSLIVGTGNRQPQHF. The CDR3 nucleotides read TGTGCCAGCAGTTTAATAGTCGGGACAGGGAATCGACAGCCCCAGCATTTT.